This record covers a single T cell receptor (beta chain). What it binds is not known. The data originate from a study of T-cell reconstitution after alpha-beta-depleted transplantation in children. Study outcomes and limitations: The origin of high day-60 TCRbeta diversity in some patients lay in surviving recipient T cells and thymic progenitors. Newly generated T cells supplied most T-cell counts and diversity one year post-transplant.

The CDR3 is made up of 17 amino acids. Per germline, CDR1 SGHNT and CDR2 YYREEE (reference sequence). The V gene end was trimmed by 3 bases and the J gene end by 7 bases; junction bases not matched to a gene: 10. Researchers prepared the TCRbeta library using unique molecular identifiers, the study reports. TCRdb re-called the PCR reads with MiXCR, one entry per CDR3 protein. The sample has approximately 270,000 distinct CDR3 sequences; roughly a quarter are singletons. The starting material was PBMCs, mostly from graft donor cells, obtained 360 days after TCRalphabeta/CD19-depleted stem cell transplant. This TCR was recovered from a female patient aged 2-9 years who had a stem cell transplant for congenital amegakaryocytic thrombocytopenia, so the T cells may come from the graft donor. The genes are TRBV5-4 and TRBJ2-7; 16 bases align to TRBD2. The CDR3, as DNA: TGTGCCAGCAGCTCGCCCGGGACTAGCGGGAGGGAAGGTGAGCAGTACTTC. Its translation is CASSSPGTSGREGEQYF.